These 23 T cell receptor beta chains share one sample of origin, sequenced in a study of post-analysis software for immune sequencing data. General study results and limits: Compared with controls, patients had more of 4 or 5 TRBV segments, including TRBV5-6, TRBV5-1 and TRBV20-1.

No antigen is known for these receptors. cDNA libraries for TCR beta contained unique molecular identifiers. Using its own MiXCR run on the PCR reads, TCRdb lists one record per CDR3 protein. The sample gives about 260,000 distinct CDR3 sequences, around 34% of which show up once; 4% to 5.5% is in the top ten. Sequenced input: blood. These receptors originate from a girl aged 5 to 17 with multiple sclerosis.

In regard to this clonotype: One end of the junction does not line up with germline, which may come from a read error. V and J are TRBV4-1 and TRBJ1-2; TRBD1 agrees at 8 bases. The V gene's germline CDR1 is MGHRA and CDR2 YSYEKL. The CDR3 loop spans 14 amino acids. The CDR3 region is CTSSQDREFYGYTF. The CDR3 region has the DNA TGCACCAGCAGCCAGGACAGGGAATTCTATGGCTACACCTTC.

The chain carries TRBV28 and TRBJ1-5; D is unclear. Trimming took off 6 bases at V and 2 bases at J, with 17 bases between the two ends. The germline gives CDR1 MDHEN, CDR2 SYDVKM. The CDR3 extends over 16 amino acids. The CDR3 spells CASSPDSTFGNQPQHF. The CDR3 coding sequence is TGTGCCAGCAGCCCCGACTCCACTTTTGGCAATCAGCCCCAGCATTTT.

This clonotype was found many times. CDR3 sequence: CSARGVAGAETYEQYF. CDR3 in DNA: TGCAGTGCTAGAGGGGTAGCGGGGGCCGAAACCTACGAGCAGTACTTC. V gene TRBV20-1 combines with J gene TRBJ2-7; 9 nucleotides align to TRBD2. CDR1 and CDR2 from the germline V gene are DFQATT and SNEGSKA (reference sequence). The V segment lost 1 base and the J segment 2 bases; nucleotides outside the gene matches: 9. The CDR3 totals 16 residues.

The chain uses TRBV7-9 and TRBJ2-7, with D uncertain. Deletions cut 5 bases from V and 1 base from J, with 12 bases between. Looked up from germline, CDR1 is SEHNR and CDR2 is FQNEAQ (reference sequence). This CDR3 contains 14 residues. The CDR3 nucleotides read TGTGCCAGCAGCCGGACGGATCCTTCCTACGAGCAGTACTTC. Translated: CASSRTDPSYEQYF. The variable domain in full, with the rest retrieved from reference TRBV7-9 and TRBJ2-7, is DTGVSQNPRHKITKRGQNVTFRCDPISEHNRLYWYRQTLGQGPEFLTYFQNEAQLEKSRLLSDRFSAERPKGSFSTLEIQRTEQGDSAMYLCASSRTDPSYEQYFGPGTRLTVT.

This clonotype has ten or more counts. This rearrangement joins TRBV10-3 to TRBJ2-3; 10 nucleotides line up with TRBD2. Germline CDR1 and CDR2: ENHRY and SYGVKD. J was trimmed by 5 bases and V by 4 bases; bases with no gene match: 6. This CDR3 has 15 amino acids. CDR3 residues: CAISAIAGGKDTQYF. In nucleotides, the CDR3 is TGTGCCATCAGTGCGATAGCGGGGGGTAAAGATACGCAGTATTTT.

The sample holds many counts of this clonotype. The chain carries TRBV5-1 and TRBJ2-1, with TRBD2 matching over 8 bases. The CDR3 runs 14 residues. The ends lost 1 base at V and 3 bases at J; junction bases unmatched: 0. CDR1 and CDR2 from the germline V gene are SGHRS and YFSETQ. CDR3 bases: TGCGCCAGCAGCTTGACTAGCGGCTACAATGAGCAGTTCTTC. Translated: CASSLTSGYNEQFF.

This clonotype was found many times. The V and J genes are TRBV18 and TRBJ1-5; the D gene is possibly TRBD1 (5 bases). Trimming removed 5 bases at V and 4 bases at J, with 12 bases between. There are 14 residues in the CDR3. In germline, CDR1 is KGHSH, CDR2 LQKENI. The CDR3 region is CASSTDTKNQPQHF. The CDR3, as DNA: TGTGCCAGCTCAACGGACACTAAGAATCAGCCCCAGCATTTT. Variable domain in full (rest from reference TRBV18 and TRBJ1-5): NAGVMQNPRHLVRRRGQEARLRCSPMKGHSHVYWYRQLPEEGLKFMVYLQKENIIDESGMPKERFSAEFPKEGPSILRIQQVVRGDSAAYFCASSTDTKNQPQHFGDGTRLSIL.

The genes are TRBV27 and TRBJ1-3; D call uncertain. V lost 5 bases to trimming and J lost 1 base, with 6 bases between them. Germline V lookup: CDR1 MNHEY, CDR2 SMNVEV (reference sequence). The CDR3 loop spans 13 amino acids. CDR3 nucleotides: TGTGCCAGCAGTCCCCTTTCTGGAAACACCATATATTTT. It is translated as CASSPLSGNTIYF.

Remarks on this clonotype: A much bigger clone sits one base away, suggesting this may be a read error. The chain is built from TRBV29-1 and TRBJ1-5; D might be TRBD1 (5 bases). V shed 1 base and J shed 3 bases, with 13 bases lying between them. Germline V gene sequence: CDR1 SQVTM, CDR2 ANQGSEA. The CDR3 consists of 15 residues. The CDR3 nucleotides are TGCAGCGTTGAAGGTGACAGTTTTTCCAATCAGCCCCAGCATTTT. Its protein product is CSVEGDSFSNQPQHF.

The table lists this clonotype with many counts. This chain connects TRBV6-1 to TRBJ1-1; D not resolved. Trimming left V 6 bases short and J 1 base short, with 9 bases between. CDR3 length: 13 amino acids. The germline CDR1 and CDR2 sequences are MNHNS and SASEGT. CDR3 residues: CASRGRENTEAFF. CDR3 nucleotide sequence: TGTGCCAGCAGGGGCAGAGAGAACACTGAAGCTTTCTTT.

This clonotype was observed many times. The chain is built from TRBV6-6 and TRBJ1-2; D gene unclear. V lost 6 bases and J lost 2, with 10 bases in between. This CDR3 region has 13 residues. Germline loops: CDR1 MNHNY, CDR2 SVGAGI (reference sequence). CDR3 protein: CASSPDPNYGYTF. CDR3 nucleotides: TGTGCCAGCAGCCCAGACCCAAACTATGGCTACACCTTC.

This clonotype has just a few counts. CDR3 region: CASSNRQGARGTEAFF. In DNA form, the CDR3 reads TGTGCCAGCAGCAACCGACAGGGGGCAAGAGGAACTGAAGCTTTCTTT. J is TRBJ1-1 and V is TRBV7-9; 10 bases agree with TRBD1. This CDR3 has 16 amino acids. The J segment lost 5 bases and the V segment lost 5 bases, leaving 11 bases of the junction unmatched. The germline V gene has CDR1 SEHNR and CDR2 FQNEAQ (reference sequence).

This clonotype was observed a handful of times. The chain is built from TRBV20-1 and TRBJ1-5; D possibly corresponds to TRBD1 (6 bases). Germline CDR1 reads DFQATT; CDR2 reads SNEGSKA (reference sequence). V lost 0 bases to trimming and J lost 3 bases, with 9 bases between them. This CDR3 is 14 amino acids long. In DNA, the CDR3 is TGCAGTGCTAGAGATCAGGGGAACAATCAGCCCCAGCATTTT. Protein sequence: CSARDQGNNQPQHF.

This clonotype turned up a few times. The J gene is TRBJ2-3, the V gene TRBV2; possible D gene TRBD2, 5 bases. The V gene lost 1 base and the J gene lost 6 bases, with 11 bases spanning the gap. The CDR3 loop spans 14 amino acids. CDR1 and CDR2 from the germline V gene are SNHLY and FYNNEI. The DNA of the CDR3 is TGTGCCAGCAGTGAAGGGGTGGACTGGGATACGCAGTATTTT. Its translation is CASSEGVDWDTQYF.

This clonotype was recorded many times. CDR3 sequence: CASSLGTAGNDGYTF. Here the CDR3 DNA reads TGTGCCAGCAGCTTAGGAACGGCAGGGAATGATGGCTACACCTTC. V and J are TRBV7-9 and TRBJ1-2; tentative D call: TRBD1 (5 bases). Per germline, CDR1 SEHNR and CDR2 FQNEAQ (reference sequence). The CDR3 extends over 15 amino acids. The V end lost 1 base, the J end lost 6 bases, and 15 bases lay between the germline ends.

This clonotype was observed a handful of times. V usage is TRBV5-1 and J usage is TRBJ1-1; D perhaps matches TRBD1 (5 bases). CDR1 and CDR2 from the germline V gene are SGHRS and YFSETQ. The length of the CDR3 is 14 residues. Trimming shortened V by 4 bases and J by 7 bases, and 17 bases separated the two germline ends. CDR3 amino acids: CASSPRTGGGEAFF. The CDR3 DNA reads TGCGCCAGCAGCCCCCGGACGGGCGGGGGTGAAGCTTTCTTT.

This clonotype was seen ten or more times. V usage is TRBV5-1 and J usage is TRBJ2-3; no clear D gene. Germline CDR1 is SGHRS and CDR2 is YFSETQ. This CDR3 spans 15 amino acids. V gave up 1 base and J gave up 1 base, with 10 bases separating them. The CDR3 coding sequence is TGCGCCAGCAGCTTGTCGATTCCCGGCACAGATACGCAGTATTTT. The encoded protein is CASSLSIPGTDTQYF. The complete variable domain, with remaining parts taken from reference TRBV5-1 and TRBJ2-3, reads KAGVTQTPRYLIKTRGQQVTLSCSPISGHRSVSWYQQTPGQGLQFLFEYFSETQRNKGNFPGRFSGRQFSNSRSEMNVSTLELGDSALYLCASSLSIPGTDTQYFGPGTRLTVL.

The table lists this clonotype with many counts. The V call is TRBV5-1, the J call TRBJ2-7; TRBD1 aligns across 9 bases. Germline V gene sequence: CDR1 SGHRS, CDR2 YFSETQ. V lost 6 bases and J lost 5; bases outside the gene matches: 6. The CDR3 covers 13 residues. The CDR3 loop is CASTKDRGDEQYF. CDR3 bases: TGCGCCAGCACTAAGGACAGGGGCGACGAGCAGTACTTC.

This clonotype has ten or more counts. This chain uses TRBV6-5 with TRBJ2-4; 7 bases match TRBD2. Germline V gives CDR1 MNHEY, CDR2 SVGAGI. The ends lost 4 bases at V and 1 base at J; junction bases unmatched: 4. The CDR3 has 15 amino acids. The CDR3 loop reads CASSFGGRAKNIQYF. The DNA for the CDR3 is TGTGCCAGCAGTTTCGGGGGGAGGGCCAAAAACATTCAGTACTTC.

This clonotype was counted only a few times. The rearrangement joins TRBV6-6 to TRBJ2-5; D remains unclear. The CDR3 is 15 amino acids. The V gene's germline CDR1 is MNHNY and CDR2 SVGAGI (reference sequence). The ends were cut back, 7 bases at V and 2 bases at J, with 17 bases in the middle. This chain's CDR3 is CASTRWTGWQETQYF. Written as DNA, the CDR3 is TGTGCCAGCACACGCTGGACCGGATGGCAAGAGACCCAGTACTTC.

Many counts were recorded for this clonotype. The rearrangement joins TRBV11-2 to TRBJ1-2, with TRBD1 identical over 8 bases. CDR1 SGHAT and CDR2 FQNNGV come from the germline V gene. The CDR3 covers 14 residues. Trimming at V came to 1 base and at J to 6 bases, leaving 4 bases not matched to a gene. The CDR3 loop reads CASSLADRADGYTF. In DNA, the CDR3 is TGTGCCAGCAGCTTAGCGGACAGGGCGGATGGCTACACCTTC.

This clonotype was recorded at least ten times. The gene calls are TRBV6-1 and TRBJ2-7, with D possibly being TRBD2 (7 bases). The CDR3 consists of 13 residues. The germline CDR1 and CDR2 sequences are MNHNS and SASEGT. Trimming pared 6 bases from V and 1 base from J, leaving 10 bases between. For the CDR3, the DNA is TGTGCCAGCAGAGGGGGGGGGTCCTACGAGCAGTACTTC. Translated, it gives CASRGGGSYEQYF.

V gene TRBV7-2 combines with J gene TRBJ2-7; TRBD2 agrees at 11 bases. The last part of the DNA fits TRBJ2-5 better; the J call may be wrong. CDR3 length: 13 residues. Looked up from germline, CDR1 is SGHTA and CDR2 is FQGNSA. CDR3 coding DNA: TGTGCCAGCAGACTAGCGGGAGAAGAGACCCAGTACTTC. Protein: CASRLAGEETQYF.